This entry lists 4 T cell receptor beta chains sequenced from one sample in a study of blood T cell repertoires in COVID-19. Profiling relied on immunoSEQ multiplex PCR, and the TCRdb table lists in-frame clones only, not all of them. The sample includes 200,000 to 250,000 clones, 65% to 90% of them seen just once. Sequenced material: PBMCs or T cells enriched from blood (not recorded which). Source of these receptors: a man aged 40-49 years who had recovered from COVID-19.

This rearrangement joins TRBV3-1 (or the pseudogene TRBV3-2) to TRBJ1-1; a possible D gene is TRBD1 (5 bases). Germline CDR1 LGHDT, CDR2 YNNKEL (reference sequence). CDR3 length equals 14 residues. The ends were cut back, 0 bases at V and 7 bases at J, with 12 bases in the middle. The CDR3 region is CASSQEVWGREAFF. The DNA of the CDR3 is TGTGCCAGCAGCCAAGAGGTGTGGGGCCGTGAAGCTTTCTTT.

V is TRBV7-9 and J is TRBJ1-3; D may be TRBD1 (5 bases). The germline V and J ends were trimmed by 4 bases and 4 bases, with 11 bases remaining between them. This CDR3 is 14 amino acids long. The germline V gene has CDR1 SEHNR and CDR2 FQNEAQ (reference sequence). The CDR3 sequence is CASSYGGAGNTIYF. The CDR3 nucleotides are TGTGCCAGCAGCTATGGCGGGGCAGGAAACACCATATATTTT.

The genes are TRBV30 and TRBJ1-6; the match to TRBD1 covers 7 bases. The CDR3 runs 10 residues. With 8 bases clipped from V and 13 bases from J, the junction kept 5 bases outside the gene matches. Germline V gene lookup returns CDR1 GTSNPN and CDR2 SVGIG (reference sequence). The CDR3 here is CALARGPLHF. CDR3 bases: TGTGCCCTTGCCAGGGGGCCCCTCCACTTT. Full variable domain (remainder filled in from reference TRBV30 and TRBJ1-6): SQTIHQWPATLVQPVGSPLSLECTVEGTSNPNLYWYRQAAGRGLQLLFYSVGIGQISSEVPQNLSASRPQDRQFILSSKKLLLSDSGFYLCALARGPLHFGNGTRLTVT.

The chain has TRBV18 and TRBJ1-1; TRBD1 agrees at 9 bases. The CDR3 contains 18 residues. Trimming cost V 3 bases and J 0 bases; bases outside gene matches: 11. The V gene's germline CDR1 is KGHSH and CDR2 LQKENI. CDR3 in amino acids: CASSPKALGQGMNTEAFF. The CDR3 nucleotides read TGTGCCAGCTCACCTAAAGCCCTCGGACAGGGGATGAACACTGAAGCTTTCTTT.